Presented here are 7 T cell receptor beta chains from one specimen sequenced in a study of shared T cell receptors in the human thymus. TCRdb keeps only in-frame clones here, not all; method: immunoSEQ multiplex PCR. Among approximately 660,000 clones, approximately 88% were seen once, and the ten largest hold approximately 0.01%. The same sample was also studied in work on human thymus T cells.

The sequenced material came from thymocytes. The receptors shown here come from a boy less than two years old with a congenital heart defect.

The CDR3 region has the DNA TGTGCCAGCAGTTTACGGGCAGGGGGCCCCTTTAACTATGGCTACACCTTC. The encoded protein is CASSLRAGGPFNYGYTF. The chain employs TRBV28 and TRBJ1-2, with 8 nucleotides matching TRBD1. Germline CDR1 and CDR2: MDHEN and SYDVKM. V lost 2 bases to trimming and J lost 1 base; unmatched junction nucleotides: 9. The CDR3 runs to 17 residues.

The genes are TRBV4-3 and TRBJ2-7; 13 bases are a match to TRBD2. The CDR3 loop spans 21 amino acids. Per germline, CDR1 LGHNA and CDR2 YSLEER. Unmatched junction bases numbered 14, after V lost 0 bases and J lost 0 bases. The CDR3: CASSQDFILAGGPPNSYEQYF. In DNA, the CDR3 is TGCGCCAGCAGCCAAGATTTCATACTAGCGGGAGGGCCCCCTAACTCCTACGAGCAGTACTTC.

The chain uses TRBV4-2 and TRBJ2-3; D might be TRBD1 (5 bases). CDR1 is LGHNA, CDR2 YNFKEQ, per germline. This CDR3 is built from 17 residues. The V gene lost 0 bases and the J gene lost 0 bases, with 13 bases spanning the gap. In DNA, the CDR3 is TGTGCCAGCAGCCAAGACCCTCGTGGGGCTAGCACAGATACGCAGTATTTT. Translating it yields CASSQDPRGASTDTQYF.

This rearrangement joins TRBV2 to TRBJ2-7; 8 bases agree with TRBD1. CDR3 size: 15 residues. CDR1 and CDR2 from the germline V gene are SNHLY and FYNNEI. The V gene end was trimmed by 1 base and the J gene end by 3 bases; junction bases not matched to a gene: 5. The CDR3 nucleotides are TGTGCCAGCAGTGAAGGGCAGGGGGCTCGCTACGAGCAGTACTTC. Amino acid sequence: CASSEGQGARYEQYF.

The DNA for the CDR3 is TGTGCCAGCAGCTTAGGGAGGGGACAGAGGGAACAGCCCCAGCATTTT. Amino acid sequence: CASSLGRGQREQPQHF. The rearrangement joins TRBV7-2 to TRBJ1-5, with 7 bases that match TRBD1. The CDR3 contains 16 residues. Germline trimming cut 1 base from V and 7 bases from J; bases unmatched to any gene: 10. Germline V gives CDR1 SGHTA, CDR2 FQGNSA.

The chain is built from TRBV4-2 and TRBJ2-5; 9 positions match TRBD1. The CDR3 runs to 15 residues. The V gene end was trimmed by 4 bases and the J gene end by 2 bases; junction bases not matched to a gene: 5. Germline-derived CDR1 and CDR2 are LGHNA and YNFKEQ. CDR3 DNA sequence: TGTGCCAGCAGCCCAGGCGACAGGGGGCAAGAGACCCAGTACTTC. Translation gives CASSPGDRGQETQYF.

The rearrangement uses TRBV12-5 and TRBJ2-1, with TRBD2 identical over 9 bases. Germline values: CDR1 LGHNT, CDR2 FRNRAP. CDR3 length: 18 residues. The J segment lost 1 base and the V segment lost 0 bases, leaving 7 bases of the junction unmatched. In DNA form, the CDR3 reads TGTGCTAGTGGTTTGGTACGAACACTAGCGGGTTCCTACAATGAGCAGTTCTTC. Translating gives CASGLVRTLAGSYNEQFF.